This TCR beta chain was sequenced for a study of blood T cell repertoires in COVID-19. On the study more broadly: The origin of the acute and convalescent COVID-19 samples was the United States, Italy and Spain. Sample material is recorded as cDNA or gDNA derived from T cells, B-cell-depleted T cells, or PBMCs.

In the authors' methods: Amplified reference gene primers provided the basis for estimating nucleated cell counts. Only in-frame clones appear in the TCRdb table, and some are missing; sequencing was by immunoSEQ multiplex PCR. V, J and clone size were drawn from that table, and D and trimming were deduced from the DNA. The repertoire holds 30,000 to 35,000 clones, with 88% as singletons. The V gene lost 3 bases and the J gene lost 3 bases, with 15 bases spanning the gap. The CDR3 totals 17 residues. Germline CDR1 reads MNHEY; CDR2 reads SMNVEV (reference sequence). The receptor was derived from a woman in her 70s with active COVID-19. Material: peripheral blood. The genes are TRBV27 and TRBJ2-6; D ambiguous. The DNA for the CDR3 is TGTGCCAGCAGTTTGACCCCAACAGCAAGTGGGGCCAACGTCCTGACTTTC. It translates to CASSLTPTASGANVLTF. Filled out from reference TRBV27 and TRBJ2-6, the complete variable domain reads EAQVTQNPRYLITVTGKKLTVTCSQNMNHEYMSWYRQDPGLGLRQIYYSMNVEVTDKGDVPEGYKVSRKEKRNFPLILESPSPNQTSLYFCASSLTPTASGANVLTFGAGSRLTVL.